The rows below give T cell receptor beta chains drawn from one sample of a study of T-cell reconstitution after alpha-beta-depleted transplantation in children. TCRdb ran MiXCR on the PCR reads and lists one entry per CDR3 protein. The profile shows 360,000 or so distinct CDR3 sequences, about a fifth of them singletons. Source: PBMCs from the stem cell graft donor, taken from the stem cell graft. These receptors were taken from a human donor who donated a stem cell graft to a child with acute myeloid leukemia. Both conserved end residues are part of each CDR3. Fields, in order: clone size, D gene, V gene, J gene, CDR3 protein, CDR3 DNA. D genes are given only for firm matches. Clone size is stated in some rows and not others, as once, few, many or a class when expanded.

.	.	TRBV7-6	TRBJ2-1	CASSQGPAEQFF	TGTGCCAGCAGTCAGGGGCCAGCTGAGCAGTTCTTC
.	TRBD2	TRBV12-3/TRBV12-4	TRBJ2-3	CATSGSPSTQYF	TGTGCCACCAGCGGGAGCCCGAGTACGCAGTATTTT
few	.	TRBV12-3/TRBV12-4	TRBJ2-7	CASSYRFYEQYF	TGTGCCAGCAGTTATAGGTTCTACGAGCAGTACTTC
many	TRBD2	TRBV7-3	TRBJ2-7	CASSLGTSGEQYF	TGTGCCAGCAGCCTCGGGACTAGTGGCGAGCAGTACTTC
.	.	TRBV7-9	TRBJ2-3	CASSSQGYTQYF	TGTGCCAGCAGCAGTCAGGGGTATACGCAGTATTTT
.	.	TRBV20-1	TRBJ1-5	CSASGGANQPQHF	TGCAGTGCTAGCGGGGGAGCCAATCAGCCCCAGCATTTT
.	.	TRBV6-1	TRBJ1-1	CASSEWEGAAEAFF	TGTGCCAGCAGTGAATGGGAAGGTGCGGCTGAAGCTTTCTTT
.	.	TRBV18	TRBJ2-7	CASSPPIWTASSYEQYF	TGTGCCAGCTCACCACCGATTTGGACAGCGAGCTCCTACGAGCAGTACTTC
few	.	TRBV11-2	TRBJ2-7	CASSLMLPRGAEQYF	TGTGCCAGCAGCTTAATGTTACCCAGGGGGGCCGAGCAGTACTTC
.	.	TRBV20-1	TRBJ2-4	CSARDGGPENIQYF	TGCAGTGCTAGAGATGGAGGGCCGGAAAACATTCAGTACTTC
few	.	TRBV7-6	TRBJ2-7	CASSHPRSGASGPYEQYF	TGTGCCAGCAGCCACCCTCGGTCGGGGGCTAGCGGACCCTACGAGCAGTACTTC
few	TRBD2	TRBV20-1	TRBJ2-1	CSARDLAGDINEQFF	TGCAGTGCTAGGGACCTAGCGGGGGATATCAATGAGCAGTTCTTC
few	TRBD2	TRBV27	TRBJ2-5	CASSLTRLAGQETQYF	TGTGCCAGCAGCTTAACGCGACTAGCGGGGCAGGAGACCCAGTACTTC